The entry that follows covers one T cell receptor (beta chain) sequence. Its antigen is unidentified. This record belongs to a study of T cell responses to AZD1222 COVID-19 vaccine. Here immunoSEQ multiplex PCR was the method, and the copy in TCRdb shows in-frame clones only, minus some. The sample yields about 100,000 clones, about 90% seen once. Study-wide findings and caveats: An increase in Spike-specific TCR breadth and depth was observed after two AZD1222 doses. The study identified only a handful of AZD1222 recipients as seropositive at baseline.

The material sequenced was peripheral blood, taken 28 days after the second AZD1222 dose. The sequence was obtained from an adult who received the AZD1222 COVID-19 vaccine.

CDR3 sequence: CASSLRQGRGEKLFF. CDR3 nucleotide sequence: TGCGCCAGCAGCTTGCGCCAGGGGAGGGGAGAAAAACTGTTTTTT. The J gene is TRBJ1-4, the V gene TRBV5-1; D may be TRBD1 (6 bases). The V gene lost 1 base and the J gene lost 8 bases, with 15 bases spanning the gap. This CDR3 contains 15 residues. The germline V gene has CDR1 SGHRS and CDR2 YFSETQ.